This T cell receptor beta chain was documented in a study of shared clonotypes between healthy human individuals (dated by TCRdb to the early 2020s). About the full investigation: The cohort included a few men and a couple of women between 18 and 49 years of age. To estimate repertoire size and how much clonotype sharing occurs between individuals, the study deeply sequenced the blood TCR repertoires of 5 or 6 healthy adults. To increase sequencing depth and limit assay-specific biases, TCR repertoire library preparation and sequencing were carried out by different laboratories using diverse techniques. Leukapheresis yielded between about 0.94 and 8.9 billion PBMCs per donor. Overall study outcomes, separate from this receptor: Pairwise subsampling led to the expectation that sequencing depth would affect the degree of clonotype sharing among donors. Sampling was restricted to blood, and TCR repertoires in tissue are likely to differ from TCR repertoires in blood. The small number of donors limited the genetic and exposure-history diversity represented.

For this clone: Its antigen is currently not known. Base qualities are not recorded, but no much larger clone differs from it by a single base.

Counted from cysteine to phenylalanine, this CDR3 has 15 amino acids. CDR3 DNA only is kept here, 45 bases in frame from base 1. The CDR1 and CDR2 encoded by the germline V gene are SGHRS and YFSETQ. The V end loses 0 bases and the J end loses 5 bases, and a stretch of 14 bases separates them. Using the deep immunoSEQ assay, TCR CDR3 regions were amplified from genomic DNA by multiplex PCR. For each cell subset, the extracted genomic DNA was distributed evenly across all wells of several immunoSEQ 96-well plates, and each plate served as one replicate. For unsorted PBMC, roughly 330 ng of genomic DNA, equivalent to about 30,000 T cell genomes, went into each replicate PCR. Genomic DNA from unsorted PBMC was sequenced over ten immunoSEQ deep assay plates. Purified libraries were measured with a Qubit 3.0 fluorometer, size-checked on a Bioanalyzer 2100, and measured again with the KAPA Library Quantification kit. A separate single-read 150-cycle Illumina NextSeq 550 flow cell was used to sequence each immunoSEQ 96-well plate. Regarding the original processing steps: The immunoSEQ output contained only junctional sequences without quality scores, so filtering could not match that applied to full-length reads. Sequences were annotated with PyIR, a Python wrapper for IgBLAST v1.9, and V/J genes and CDR3 were assigned using IMGT germline references. Reads were removed for weak V/J assignments (E-value above 1e-6), missing CDR3, stop codons, out-of-frame junctions, or ambiguous translated residues. V3J clonotypes were defined by identical inferred V gene, J gene, and CDR3 amino acid sequence. To compute the percentage overlap between repertoires, the number of shared unique clonotypes was divided by the size of the smaller repertoire. Three approaches were used to assess repertoire richness: RTK rarefaction, the Chao1 estimator, and Recon v2.1 estimates of unobserved clonotypes. This is the immuneACCESS table as TCRdb keeps it, with only in-frame sequences that have V and J called. A part of the clones is gone; compared with another copy, unresolved V genes explain less than half, and the rest is unexplained. D and trimming come from the DNA, and the V and J calls and clone size come from that table. The table for this sample lists approximately 500,000 clones; 70% to 80% of them were counted only once. 12% of the sample goes to the ten largest clones.

Healthy HIV-negative adults with no recently reported acute infections or vaccinations were included as donors. Only Caucasian adults living in Nashville, Tennessee, USA were represented among the donors. In the unsorted samples, 85 million to 100 million PBMCs were counted, and genomic DNA was extracted using the QIAamp DNA Blood Mini kit. Blood was obtained by leukapheresis, after which PBMCs were separated by Ficoll-Histopaque density gradient centrifugation and cryopreserved in liquid nitrogen vapor phase. Sequencing used PBMCs. This receptor was identified in a woman aged 35 to 49 in good health. Some clones in this sample may be carry-over from other donors' samples. Recombination linked TRBV5-1 to TRBJ2-5; TRBD2 could be the D gene, as 6 bases match. The DNA is as follows: TGCGCCAGCAGCTTGGTAGGGGCTAGCGCCGAGACCCAGTACTTC. Translated, this gives CASSLVGASAETQYF.